This TCR beta chain is drawn from a study of blood T cell repertoires in COVID-19. Study context: T cells, B-cell-depleted T cells, or PBMCs supplied cDNA or gDNA.

V dropped 2 bases and J dropped 7 bases, with 11 bases sitting between them. CDR1 is SGHAT and CDR2 is FQNNGV in the germline V gene. This CDR3 contains 14 residues. Generated by immunoSEQ multiplex PCR, the TCRdb table keeps only in-frame clones and is missing some. The sample consists of around 200,000 clones, around 88% of them appearing once. This TCR came from a man aged 40-49 years with active or convalescent COVID-19. This rearrangement joins TRBV11-2 to TRBJ1-4; D gene ambiguous. Sequenced sample: peripheral blood. For the CDR3, the DNA is TGTGCCAGCAGCTTAAGTCCAGGTGGTGAAAAACTGTTTTTT. Amino acids: CASSLSPGGEKLFF. Looking up the rest from reference TRBV11-2 and TRBJ1-4 gives the full variable domain: EAGVAQSPRYKIIEKRQSVAFWCNPISGHATLYWYQQILGQGPKLLIQFQNNGVVDDSQLPKDRFSAERLKGVDSTLKIQPAKLEDSAVYLCASSLSPGGEKLFFGSGTQLSVL.